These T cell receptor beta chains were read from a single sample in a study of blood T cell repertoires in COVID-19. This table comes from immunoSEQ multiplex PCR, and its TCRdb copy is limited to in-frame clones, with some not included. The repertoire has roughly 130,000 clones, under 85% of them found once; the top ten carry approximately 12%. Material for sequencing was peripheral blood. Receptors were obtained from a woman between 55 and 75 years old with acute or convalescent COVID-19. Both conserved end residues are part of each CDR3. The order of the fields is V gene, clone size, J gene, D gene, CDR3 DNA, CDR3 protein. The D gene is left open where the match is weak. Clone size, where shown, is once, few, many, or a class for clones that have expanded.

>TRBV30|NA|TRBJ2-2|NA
TGTGCCTGGAGTGTACATGGCGGGGAGCTGTTTTTT
CAWSVHGGELFF
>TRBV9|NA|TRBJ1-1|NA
TGTGCCAGCAGCTCGCCCAGGGGAATGCACATGAACACTGAAGCTTTCTTT
CASSSPRGMHMNTEAFF
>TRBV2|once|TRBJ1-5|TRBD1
TGTGCCAGCAGTGCGGGACAGGTTAATCAGCCCCAGCATTTT
CASSAGQVNQPQHF
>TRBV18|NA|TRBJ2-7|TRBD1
TGTGCCAGCTCACCGGGACAGGGTCCCTACGAGCAGTACTTC
CASSPGQGPYEQYF
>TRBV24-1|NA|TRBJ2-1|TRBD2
TGTGCCACCAGTGAATCGACTAGCGGCCTCGGGAATGAGCAGTTCTTC
CATSESTSGLGNEQFF
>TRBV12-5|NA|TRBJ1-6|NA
TGTGCTAGTGGTTTGGGCCCCGGGACAAACCTCTCCTTT
CASGLGPGTNLSF
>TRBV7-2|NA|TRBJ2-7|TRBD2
TGTGCCAGCAGCTTAAGCAGCGGGGGGTCCTACGAGCAGTACTTC
CASSLSSGGSYEQYF
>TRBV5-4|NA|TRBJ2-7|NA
TGTGCCAGCAGCCTACTAGGGGGAGAGCAGTACTTC
CASSLLGGEQYF
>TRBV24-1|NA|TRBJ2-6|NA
TGTGCCACCAGTGAAGGCAGCGTCAACTCTGGGGCCAACGTCCTGACTTTC
CATSEGSVNSGANVLTF
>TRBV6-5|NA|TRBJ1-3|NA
TGTGCCAGCAGTCTACTACAGGGAGATGGAAACACCATATATTTT
CASSLLQGDGNTIYF
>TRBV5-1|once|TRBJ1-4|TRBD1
TGCGCCAGCAGTCCGACAGGGGATAATGAAAAACTGTTTTTT
CASSPTGDNEKLFF
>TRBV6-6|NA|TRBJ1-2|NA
NA
CASSSSRDYTF
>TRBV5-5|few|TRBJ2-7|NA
TGTGCCAGCAGCTTGGTCACAGTGAGGGAGGAGCAGTACTTC
CASSLVTVREEQYF
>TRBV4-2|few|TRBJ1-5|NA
TGTGCCAGCAGCTCCAACTTAGCGGGCAATCAGCCCCAGCATTTT
CASSSNLAGNQPQHF
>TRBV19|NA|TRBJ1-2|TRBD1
TGTGCCAGTAGTCGGCAGGGGGCGTATGGCTACACCTTC
CASSRQGAYGYTF
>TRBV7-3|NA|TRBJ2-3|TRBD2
TGTGCCAGCAGCTACGGGACTAGCGGGGGAGCAGATACGCAGTATTTT
CASSYGTSGGADTQYF